The clone carrying this T cell receptor beta chain appeared a few times. The antigen is not known. The data originate from a study of a mutant IDH1 vaccine in newly diagnosed glioma. The CDR3 is 16 amino acids. Trimming removed 0 bases from V and 5 bases from J, with 14 bases in between. Germline assignment: CDR1 LGHNA and CDR2 YSLEER. Assay: immunoSEQ multiplex PCR; the TCRdb copy retains only in-frame clones and omits some. The data hold about 52,000 clones, with around 80% observed a single time. This sample's time point: week 47, end of study. Every vaccine dose comprised 300 ug of mutant IDH1 20-mer peptide plus topical imiquimod.

The chain carries TRBV4-3 and TRBJ1-5; tentative D call: TRBD1 (6 bases). The specimen was PBMCs, collected from a glioma patient whose treatment included an IDH1 peptide vaccine. This clonotype was obtained from a middle-aged woman with glioma. Some clones in this sample may be carry-over from other donors' samples. In DNA, the CDR3 is TGCGCCAGCAGCCAAGATTCTGGGGGCGGTCATCAGCCCCAGCATTTT. Translation: CASSQDSGGGHQPQHF.